These 19 T cell receptor beta chains came from one sample sequenced in a study of shared clonotypes between healthy human individuals (dated by TCRdb to about 2020). The library was generated by the immunoSEQ multiplex PCR assay. TCRdb limited this immuneACCESS table to in-frame rearrangements with V and J called. A share of clones is missing; checked studies link under half to unresolved V genes, and the rest is unexplained. The sample table records roughly 2.6 million clones; more than 80% of these occur just once. In total, the top ten clones hold more than 0.12% of the sample. Sequencing was performed on naive CD4+ T cells sorted from blood. Sample cell subset or site, as interpreted from the label and publication: CD45RA+ positively selected. These receptors originate from a man aged 18 to 30 in good health.

This clone appeared once. The chain recombines TRBV7-9 with TRBJ1-1, with a tentative D call TRBD1 (5 bases). The CDR3 covers 17 residues. Germline loops: CDR1 SEHNR, CDR2 FQNEAQ (reference sequence). Trimming took 0 bases from V and 2 from J, leaving 16 bases between them. In nucleotides, the CDR3 is TGTGCCAGCAGCTTAGCGGTAAACAGGAAAGGAAACACTGAAGCTTTCTTT. Encoded protein: CASSLAVNRKGNTEAFF.

This chain uses TRBV5-6 with TRBJ2-2, with D perhaps assigned TRBD1 or TRBD2 (5 bases each). The germline gives CDR1 SGHDT, CDR2 YYEEEE. The CDR3 runs 14 residues. The V gene lost 0 bases and the J gene lost 4 bases, with 7 bases spanning the gap. Written as DNA, the CDR3 is TGTGCCAGCAGCTTGGCAGGGAGCACCGGGGAGCTGTTTTTT. Protein sequence: CASSLAGSTGELFF.

V and J are TRBV2 and TRBJ2-2; 16 bases map to TRBD2. The V gene's germline CDR1 is SNHLY and CDR2 FYNNEI. The CDR3 length is 18 residues. Losses at the gene ends were 2 bases for V and 7 bases for J; bases not matched to a gene: 7. This CDR3 reads CASSEWGLAGGRVGELFF. The CDR3 DNA is TGTGCCAGCAGTGAATGGGGACTAGCGGGAGGGCGAGTCGGGGAGCTGTTTTTT.

On this clone itself: Other nucleotide sequences from this sample produce the same CDR3. V and J are TRBV5-1 and TRBJ2-3; D is undetermined. Trimming removed 0 bases from V and 4 bases from J, with 6 bases in between. This CDR3 contains 13 residues. Germline-derived CDR1 and CDR2 are SGHRS and YFSETQ. The CDR3 spells CASSLASPDTQYF. The CDR3, as DNA: TGCGCCAGCAGCTTGGCGTCACCAGATACGCAGTATTTT.

The chain links TRBV7-9 to TRBJ2-3, with TRBD1 identical over 9 bases. J gave up 3 bases and V 4 bases, and 5 bases lay outside the gene matches. CDR1 SEHNR and CDR2 FQNEAQ come from the germline V gene (reference sequence). CDR3 length: 15 residues. DNA for the CDR3: TGTGCCAGCAGCTCCAACAGGGGGCGGACAGATACGCAGTATTTT. Its protein product is CASSSNRGRTDTQYF.

The genes are TRBV5-1 and TRBJ1-6; 8 bases are shared with TRBD1. The junction had 8 bases not matched to a gene; V was cut back by 2 bases and J by 7 bases. This CDR3 comprises 16 residues. Germline lookup yields CDR1 SGHRS and CDR2 YFSETQ. CDR3 region: CASSFGQGAGNSPLHF. CDR3 bases: TGCGCCAGCAGCTTCGGTCAGGGGGCAGGCAATTCACCCCTCCACTTT.

The rearrangement joins TRBV7-8 to TRBJ2-1, with 8 bases identical to TRBD1. The CDR3 consists of 16 residues. Germline lookup yields CDR1 SGHVS and CDR2 FQNEAQ. J gave up 6 bases and V 0 bases, and 7 bases lay outside the gene matches. Here the CDR3 reads CASSLAPGGVGNEQFF. The DNA for the CDR3 is TGTGCCAGCAGCTTAGCCCCAGGGGGCGTAGGCAATGAGCAGTTCTTC.

The J gene is TRBJ2-7, the V gene TRBV5-1; D gene ambiguous. The length of the CDR3 is 13 residues. Between the trimmed V and J ends, which lost 0 bases and 3 bases, there was a span of 7 bases. Per the germline V gene, CDR1 is SGHRS and CDR2 is YFSETQ. This CDR3 is CASSLVGNYEQYF. In DNA, the CDR3 is TGCGCCAGCAGCTTGGTGGGGAACTACGAGCAGTACTTC.

The chain recombines TRBV30 with TRBJ1-5, with D unclear. V lost 1 base and J 7 bases, leaving 8 bases between the germline ends. CDR1 and CDR2 (germline): GTSNPN, SVGIG (reference sequence). The CDR3 extends over 12 amino acids. For the CDR3, the DNA is TGTGCCTGGAGTGCCCCGGGACAGCCCCAGCATTTT. Residues: CAWSAPGQPQHF.

J is TRBJ1-4 and V is TRBV18, with D perhaps TRBD1 (6 bases). The germline V gene has CDR1 KGHSH and CDR2 LQKENI. V was cut by 2 bases and J by 8 bases, with 12 bases left in between. The length of the CDR3 is 14 residues. The CDR3 sequence is CASSPRPGGEKLFF. As DNA, the CDR3 is TGTGCCAGCTCACCAAGACCGGGGGGCGAAAAACTGTTTTTT.

V and J are TRBV15 and TRBJ2-7, with a weak D call TRBD2 (7 bases). Trimming took off 1 base at V and 2 bases at J, with 15 bases between the two ends. Germline V gives CDR1 LNHNV, CDR2 YYDKDF (reference sequence). This CDR3 spans 16 amino acids. The CDR3, as DNA: TGTGCCACCAGCAGAGGGGGGGGCGGAGGTCCCTACGAGCAGTACTTC. This encodes CATSRGGGGGPYEQYF.

The rearrangement links TRBV7-2 to TRBJ2-1, with 13 bases lining up with TRBD2. With V trimmed by 6 bases and J by 5 bases, 13 bases remained unmatched. The CDR3 is 18 amino acids. The germline V gene has CDR1 SGHTA and CDR2 FQGNSA. The CDR3, as DNA: TGTGCCAGCAGATCCCATGGACTAGCGGGGGATTCCAACAATGAGCAGTTCTTC. Translating it yields CASRSHGLAGDSNNEQFF.

The chain combines TRBV5-1 with TRBJ2-3; TRBD2 is a possible D gene (6 bases). CDR1 and CDR2 from the germline V gene are SGHRS and YFSETQ. V dropped 10 bases and J dropped 6 bases, with 18 bases sitting between them. CDR3 length: 13 amino acids. The CDR3 region has the DNA TGCGCCTCCGGCGGGGACTGGGGGGATACGCAGTATTTT. Translating gives CASGGDWGDTQYF.

The V and J genes are TRBV10-2 and TRBJ2-7, with unresolved D. Between the trimmed V and J ends, which lost 6 bases and 0 bases, there was a span of 6 bases. Germline CDR1 and CDR2: WSHSY and SAAADI. CDR3 size: 12 residues. This chain's CDR3 is CASRRSSYEQYF. DNA of the CDR3: TGCGCCAGCAGGAGGAGCTCCTACGAGCAGTACTTC.

This chain connects TRBV7-2 to TRBJ2-1; D gene unclear. In germline, CDR1 is SGHTA, CDR2 FQGNSA. This CDR3 comprises 16 residues. V dropped 3 bases and J dropped 6 bases, with 18 bases sitting between them. CDR3 sequence: CASSFAPQVSFNEQFF. For the CDR3, the DNA is TGTGCCAGCAGCTTTGCCCCCCAGGTTAGTTTCAATGAGCAGTTCTTC.

This clone was seen only a few times. The chain combines TRBV30 with TRBJ1-5; 7 positions agree with TRBD1. Germline-derived CDR1 and CDR2 are GTSNPN and SVGIG (reference sequence). The CDR3 runs to 14 residues. The J segment lost 5 bases and the V segment lost 1 base, leaving 5 bases of the junction unmatched. The CDR3 region has the DNA TGTGCCTGGAGTGGGGGACAGTTCGATCAGCCCCAGCATTTT. This translates into CAWSGGQFDQPQHF. The full variable domain, in which reference TRBV30 and TRBJ1-5 provide the parts outside the CDR3, is SQTIHQWPATLVQPVGSPLSLECTVEGTSNPNLYWYRQAAGRGLQLLFYSVGIGQISSEVPQNLSASRPQDRQFILSSKKLLLSDSGFYLCAWSGGQFDQPQHFGDGTRLSIL.

This rearrangement joins TRBV6-1 to TRBJ2-3, with 13 nucleotides matching TRBD2. This CDR3 has 13 amino acids. Looked up from germline, CDR1 is MNHNS and CDR2 is SASEGT. The ends lost 0 bases at V and 14 bases at J; junction bases unmatched: 2. CDR3 DNA: TGTGCCAGCAGTGAAGCGCGACTAGCGGGGGGGTATTTT. It specifies CASSEARLAGGYF.

The J gene is TRBJ2-5, the V gene TRBV9; the match to TRBD1 covers 9 bases. The germline CDR1 and CDR2 sequences are SGDLS and YYNGEE. This CDR3 spans 14 amino acids. V lost 7 bases, J lost 0 bases, and 4 bases stayed unmatched. CDR3 amino acids: CASGTGPYQETQYF. The DNA for the CDR3 is TGTGCCAGCGGGACAGGGCCGTACCAAGAGACCCAGTACTTC.

This clone was seen once. Other DNA sequences of this sample code for an identical CDR3. The gene calls are TRBV18 and TRBJ1-2; unclear D gene. Germline CDR1 reads KGHSH; CDR2 reads LQKENI. The CDR3 is 13 amino acids. V was clipped by 6 bases and J by 2 bases, with 10 bases between them. CDR3 DNA sequence: TGTGCCAGCTCCCCGGGATCAAACTATGGCTACACCTTC. Its translation is CASSPGSNYGYTF. Together with reference TRBV18 and TRBJ1-2, the CDR3 gives the full variable domain: NAGVMQNPRHLVRRRGQEARLRCSPMKGHSHVYWYRQLPEEGLKFMVYLQKENIIDESGMPKERFSAEFPKEGPSILRIQQVVRGDSAAYFCASSPGSNYGYTFGSGTRLTVV.